This note documents a single T cell receptor (beta chain) sequence. Antigen specificity is unknown. Data came from immunoSEQ multiplex PCR; TCRdb stores just in-frame clones and leaves some out. Of some 80,000 clones listed, 65% to 85% are singletons. The data originate from a study of OX40 agonist ivuxolimab in advanced cancers. This CDR3 is built from 12 residues. Per the germline V gene, CDR1 is SGHRS and CDR2 is YFSETQ. The V gene lost 0 bases and the J gene lost 5 bases, with 4 bases spanning the gap. Study-wide points: At 0.1-3.0 mg/kg, partial responders had clonal expansion among the lowest observed. Normalized T-cell clonal expansion was also low in some nonresponders.

The specimen comprised CD4+ or CD8+ T cells sorted from blood, sampled in a trial of the OX40 agonist ivuxolimab. The receptor's source is an adult with an advanced solid tumor such as melanoma, head and neck, liver or kidney cancer. The genes are TRBV5-1 and TRBJ2-3; no reliable D call. The CDR3 coding sequence is TGCGCCAGCAGCTTGGGAAAAGATACGCAGTATTTT. It yields the protein CASSLGKDTQYF.